Given below is one TCR beta chain in context. cDNA came from around 0.5 to 1 ug RNA primed by random hexamers. The authors amplified TCR beta CDR3 across 54 Vbeta and 13 Jbeta using immunoSEQ multiplex PCR. TCRdb itself ran the immunoSEQ multiplex PCR reads through MiXCR, one entry per CDR3 protein. The sample yields 190,000 or so distinct CDR3 sequences, roughly 95% seen once. Sequencing of TCR beta was performed on blood CD8+ and CD4+ T cells. The multiple sclerosis control group was made up of treatment-naive patients with stable or active relapsing-remitting disease. The CD8+ and CD4+ T cells were isolated magnetically using a negative isolation approach, whereas the TEMRA cells were enriched by FACS. The data were taken from a study of CD8 T cells in Susac syndrome. Germline lookup yields CDR1 SGHAT and CDR2 FQDESV (reference sequence). CDR3 length: 13 amino acids. V was trimmed by 5 bases and J by 4 bases, leaving 10 bases between them.

The sequencing input was CD4+ T cells from PBMCs. This chain links TRBV11-1 with TRBJ2-3; perhaps D is TRBD1 or TRBD2 (5 bases each). This clonotype originated in a human donor with multiple sclerosis. The CDR3 reads CASSRGPADTQYF. The CDR3 DNA reads as TGTGCCAGCAGCCGGGGCCCCGCAGATACGCAGTATTTT.